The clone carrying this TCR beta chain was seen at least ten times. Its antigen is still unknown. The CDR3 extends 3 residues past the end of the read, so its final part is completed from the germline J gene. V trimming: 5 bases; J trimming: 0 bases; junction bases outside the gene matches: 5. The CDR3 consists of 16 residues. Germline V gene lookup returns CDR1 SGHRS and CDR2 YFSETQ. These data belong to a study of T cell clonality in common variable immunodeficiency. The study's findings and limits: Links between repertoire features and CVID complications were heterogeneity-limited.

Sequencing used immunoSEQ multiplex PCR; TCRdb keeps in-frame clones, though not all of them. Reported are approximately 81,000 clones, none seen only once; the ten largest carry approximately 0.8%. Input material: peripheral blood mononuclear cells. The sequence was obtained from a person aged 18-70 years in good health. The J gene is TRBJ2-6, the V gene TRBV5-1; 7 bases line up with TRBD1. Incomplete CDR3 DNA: TGCGCCAGCAGTCGGACAGGAAACTCTGGGGCCAACGTC. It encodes CASSRTGNSGANV. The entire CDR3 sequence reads CASSRTGNSGANVLTF.